This T cell receptor beta chain was profiled in a study of identical twins. Germline CDR1 is SNHLY and CDR2 is FYNNEI. The trim removed 8 bases at V and 2 bases at J, leaving 23 bases unmatched. The CDR3 is made up of 20 amino acids. All donors were healthy Caucasians. TCRdb itself ran the 5' RACE reads through MiXCR, one entry per CDR3 protein. The data show about 530,000 distinct CDR3 sequences, approximately 16% seen once. This sample was shared with a second study, whose subject was yellow fever vaccine responses in identical twins.

The specimen was CD4+ T cells sorted from blood. This sequence originates from a woman aged 18-29 years in good health. The rearrangement joins TRBV2 to TRBJ1-5; 8 positions match TRBD1. As DNA, the CDR3 is TGTGCCAGCCGAGGGGAACCAAACAGGGGGTTATTGCCGGGCAATCAGCCCCAGCATTTT. This codes for CASRGEPNRGLLPGNQPQHF.